This entry features one TCR beta chain sequence. Its antigen remains unidentified. This may arise from a read error, as a much more abundant clone is one base away. A patient counted as having stable Graves' hyperthyroidism if no progression to ophthalmopathy occurred over 18 months of follow-up. Hyperthyroidism patients were aged 18 to 65 years and newly diagnosed, with disease duration of less than 2 months. Any patient with an uncontrolled infection, another autoimmune disease, pregnancy or lactation was excluded. Clinical symptoms, serum thyroxine and TRAb, thyroid ultrasound, and orbital computed tomography formed the basis for the diagnoses. PBMCs were separated from about 10 ml of fresh peripheral blood using Ficoll-Paque density gradient centrifugation. Trizol reagent was used to extract total RNA, and RNA quality was then checked on an Agilent 2100 Bioanalyzer. The CDR3 numbers 16 residues from cysteine through phenylalanine. CDR3 DNA only is kept here, 48 bases in frame from base 1. V is reduced by 4 bases and J by 1 base, leaving a spacing of 13 bases between them. Looking up the germline V gene yields CDR1 SGHVS and CDR2 FQNEAQ.

The entry originates in a study of T cells in Graves' hyperthyroidism and ophthalmopathy (dated by TCRdb to about 2019). Background on the whole study: Peripheral blood samples were taken at the time of initial diagnosis, prior to any treatment. A discovery cohort of approximately 97 patients, 43 with Graves' ophthalmopathy and approximately 55 with stable Graves' hyperthyroidism, was used to find distinguishing TCR V-J signatures. An independent validation cohort of about 19 hyperthyroidism patients and about 15 patients who later progressed to ophthalmopathy tested prospective prediction of ophthalmopathy. For training and testing, the roughly 97 patients in the discovery cohort were randomly divided in a 7:3 ratio. In several Graves' hyperthyroidism patients, the study also compared T-cell repertoires from thyroid tissue with T-cell repertoires from blood. After blood sampling, hyperthyroidism patients were treated with methimazole at a starting dose of 30 mg daily, and ophthalmopathy patients were treated with high-dose intravenous methylprednisolone. The paper reports TCR Vbeta CDR3 sequencing of some 140 peripheral blood samples: around 45 ophthalmopathy, over 70 hyperthyroidism and some 17 progressor patients.

Points the paper makes about the study in general: In validation, the model predicted progression to ophthalmopathy with 60% to 71% sensitivity and around 72% specificity, a median of roughly seven months before onset. Most expanded thyroid clonotypes (frequency above 0.001) were also detected in blood, a finding suggesting that blood repertoires may reflect thyroid immune responses. In cross-validation, a model built on a 13 V-J signature told ophthalmopathy apart from stable hyperthyroidism with approximately 90% sensitivity and about 81% specificity, and in testing the same model reached 80%/75%. Sample size was not statistically predetermined, and blinding of investigators to group allocation was not performed.

The TCR beta CDR3 regions were amplified from RNA transcripts. The first round of RT-PCR for the TCR CDR3 was performed with the HTBI primer set and the Qiagen OneStep RT-PCR kit. Libraries were constructed in a second round of multiplex PCR, after which size selection and purification were performed. Libraries were sequenced paired-end with 100 bp reads on an Illumina HiSeq2000. Under the source paper's analysis protocol: SOAPnuke was used to process the raw data, throwing out any read that contained adapters or uncalled bases, had a mean Phred below 15, or lacked an exact constant-primer or identifier match. COPE v1.2.5 was used to merge high-quality paired reads, and clonotypes were defined as unique nucleotide sequences. Clonotypes were aligned to IMGT TRBV, TRBD and TRBJ reference segments using MiTCR v1.1. Analysis was restricted to V-J combinations with a frequency above 0.0001, which covered over 98% of repertoires. A TCS score was defined as the ratio of F50 (clonal expansion) to E x V (chaos), with BLOSUM62-based TCRdist applied between CDR3 peptides within each V-J. Welch's t-statistics and random forest reduced just over 500 V-J features to under 15, which were used in a naive Bayes classifier (R e1071). TCRdb trimmed the raw reads at Q25, called clones with MiXCR and kept productive beta chains. A single entry per CDR3 protein holds the most common genes and DNA from its merged rows. These V and J calls derive from TCRdb rather than the authors' analysis. Here the sample has around 420,000 distinct CDR3 sequences; around 16% occur a single time. Of the sample, roughly 7.4% falls within the top ten clones.

The chain joins TRBV7-8 to TRBJ2-2; tentative D gene TRBD2, with 6 bases matching. This sequence originates from a woman in her late teens or twenties with Graves' hyperthyroidism. The sample taken for sequencing was blood. The CDR3 protein: CASSSGVGLNTGELFF. The bases are TGTGCCAGCAGCTCGGGGGTGGGCCTGAACACCGGGGAGCTGTTTTTT.